This entry describes one TCR beta chain. In the original workflow: Estimates of nucleated cell counts were drawn from the amplification of reference gene primers. TCRdb's table, derived via immunoSEQ multiplex PCR, lists solely in-frame clones and lacks some. V, J and clone size are those of that table, while D and trimming were read from the DNA. The sample has around 200,000 clones; about 84% are singletons. Followed longitudinally, the Seattle patients had been enrolled during active infection. The CDR3 is 16 residues long. Germline assignment: CDR1 SGHVS and CDR2 FNYEAQ. Germline trimming cut 1 base from V and 1 base from J; bases unmatched to any gene: 6. This specimen comes from a study of blood T cell repertoires in COVID-19. In the study overall: Researchers got acute and convalescent COVID-19 samples from the United States, Italy and Spain. The analysed material was cDNA or gDNA that came from T cells, B-cell-depleted T cells, or PBMCs.

The receptor comes from a person aged 70 to 79 with COVID-19, enrolled during active disease. The sequencing input was peripheral blood. This sequence joins TRBV7-6 and TRBJ2-7; 8 bases map to TRBD1. The CDR3 sequence is CASSLGQGARSYEQYF. DNA of the CDR3: TGTGCCAGCAGCTTAGGCCAGGGGGCGCGATCCTACGAGCAGTACTTC. Filled out from reference TRBV7-6 and TRBJ2-7, the complete variable domain reads GAGVSQSPRYKVTKRGQDVALRCDPISGHVSLYWYRQALGQGPEFLTYFNYEAQQDKSGLPNDRFSAERPEGSISTLTIQRTEQRDSAMYRCASSLGQGARSYEQYFGPGTRLTVT.